This T cell receptor beta chain was recorded in a study of blood T cell repertoires in COVID-19. Whole-study context: Samples came from the United States, Italy and Spain, spanning acute and convalescent COVID-19.

The germline CDR1 and CDR2 sequences are ENHRY and SYGVKD. The CDR3 is 14 amino acids. V was trimmed by 6 bases and J by 5 bases, leaving 17 bases between them. Measured with immunoSEQ multiplex PCR; TCRdb has only the in-frame clones, and not every one. The sample includes 210,000 or so clones, around 85% of them seen just once. This clonotype was sampled from a woman aged 50 to 65 with acute or convalescent COVID-19. The chain uses TRBV10-3 and TRBJ2-7, with TRBD2 as a possible D gene (5 bases). Sequenced input: peripheral blood. The CDR3 is CAIRERTGRDEQYF. The CDR3 DNA reads TGTGCCATCAGAGAACGGACGGGAAGGGACGAGCAGTACTTC.